The subject of this entry is one TCR beta chain. Its target is unknown. V was shortened by 5 bases and J by 1 base, with 8 bases between the two germline ends. The CDR3 covers 13 residues. Germline CDR1 reads PRHDT; CDR2 reads FYEKMQ (reference sequence). This sample is part of a study of CD4+ T cells in melanoma. Study results and limitations: A reported correlation linked neoantigen-specific CD4+ T cells to CD8+, macrophage and B cell function.

Sequencing was performed with immunoSEQ multiplex PCR; in TCRdb, only in-frame clones are kept and a portion is missing. The table lists around 130,000 clones, about 90% of them singletons. The clonotype originates from a human donor with melanoma. The J gene is TRBJ1-1, the V gene TRBV13, with D perhaps matching TRBD1 (5 bases). CDR3 DNA: TGTGCCAGCAGCCCAAGGGGGAACACTGAAGCTTTCTTT. Translated, it gives CASSPRGNTEAFF. Together with reference TRBV13 and TRBJ1-1, the CDR3 gives the full variable domain: AAGVIQSPRHLIKEKRETATLKCYPIPRHDTVYWYQQGPGQDPQFLISFYEKMQSDKGSIPDRFSAQQFSDYHSELNMSSLELGDSALYFCASSPRGNTEAFFGQGTRLTVV.